A selection of T cell receptor beta chains follows, all from one sample in a study of T-cell reconstitution after alpha-beta-depleted transplantation in children. TCRdb re-called the PCR reads with MiXCR, one entry per CDR3 protein. The data hold just under 250,000 distinct CDR3 sequences, with roughly a quarter observed a single time. The sample was PBMCs, taken before TCRalphabeta/CD19-depleted stem cell transplant. The origin of the receptors is a girl aged 2-10 years with Fanconi anemia, due to receive a stem cell transplant. Each CDR3 is given with its conserved first and last residue. D genes are given only for firm matches. Some rows mark clone size as missing; the rest say once, few, many or name a class of expanded clone.

V gene,clone size,J gene,D gene,CDR3 DNA,CDR3 protein
TRBV7-3,few,TRBJ2-7,TRBD1,TGTGCCAGCAGCCTTACCGACAGGGTCAACGAGCAGTACTTC,CASSLTDRVNEQYF
TRBV12-3/TRBV12-4,NA,TRBJ1-1,NA,TGTGCCAGCAGTTTGGGACACATGAACACTGAAGCTTTCTTT,CASSLGHMNTEAFF
TRBV25-1,many,TRBJ2-5,NA,TGTGCCAGCAATACTCGGACAGAAGAGACCCAGTACTTC,CASNTRTEETQYF
TRBV20-1,many,TRBJ2-1,TRBD2,TGCAGTGCCCCGAGGACGGGACTAGCGGGGTGGGACAATGAGCAGTTCTTC,CSAPRTGLAGWDNEQFF
TRBV24-1,few,TRBJ2-1,TRBD1,TGTGCCACCAGTGATAATCCGGGACAGGGAGCCAATGAGCAGTTCTTC,CATSDNPGQGANEQFF
TRBV20-1,NA,TRBJ2-1,NA,TGCAGTGCCAGACGCGGGGAGCAGTTCTTC,CSARRGEQFF
TRBV7-2,few,TRBJ1-5,TRBD1,TGTGCCAGCAGCTTAGTGCCGACAGGGATCAATCAGCCCCAGCATTTT,CASSLVPTGINQPQHF
TRBV7-6,NA,TRBJ2-1,NA,TGTGCCAGACCGGACCGGCCCGACAATGAGCAGTTCTTC,CARPDRPDNEQFF
TRBV7-9,many,TRBJ2-1,TRBD2,TGTGCCAGCAGCCCCGGAATAGTAGCGGGAGTAAATGAGCAGTTCTTC,CASSPGIVAGVNEQFF
TRBV29-1,NA,TRBJ2-7,NA,TGCAGCGTTGTCCCAGTGCACGCCTACGAGCAGTACTTC,CSVVPVHAYEQYF
TRBV29-1,once,TRBJ2-3,TRBD2,TGCAGCGTCTCCGGGACTAGCGGGGGGCGGGGTAGCACAGATACGCAGTATTTT,CSVSGTSGGRGSTDTQYF
TRBV10-2,many,TRBJ2-1,TRBD2,TGCGCCAGCGCCGAGCGGGAGACCCACAATGAGCAGTTCTTC,CASAERETHNEQFF
TRBV4-1,NA,TRBJ2-1,TRBD1,TGCGCCAGCAGCCCAACGGGACAGGGCTACAATGAGCAGTTCTTC,CASSPTGQGYNEQFF
TRBV20-1,NA,TRBJ1-3,NA,TGCAGTGCTAGAGATCCTCAGGGAGCAAGCTCTGGAAACACCATATATTTT,CSARDPQGASSGNTIYF
TRBV6-1,NA,TRBJ2-2,TRBD2,TGTGCCAGCAGTCTTCGGGGGGGCTCGACCGGGGAGCTGTTTTTT,CASSLRGGSTGELFF
TRBV29-1,many,TRBJ2-7,NA,TGCAGCGTCGAACGTTGGCAGGGGAGGTCCTACGAGCAGTACTTC,CSVERWQGRSYEQYF
TRBV29-1,NA,TRBJ2-1,TRBD1,TGCAGCGTCGGGACAGATTACAATGAGCAGTTCTTC,CSVGTDYNEQFF
TRBV6-5,once,TRBJ2-2,TRBD2,TGTGCCAGCAGTGGACTAGCAGGACTTGAGCTGTTTTTT,CASSGLAGLELFF
TRBV7-2,many,TRBJ2-1,NA,TGTGCCAGCAGCTTATATCAGACGGGGCCTGGCAATGAGCAGTTCTTC,CASSLYQTGPGNEQFF
TRBV12-3/TRBV12-4,many,TRBJ1-4,TRBD1,TGTGCCAGCAGTCCAGGACAGGGACGGGAAAAACTGTTTTTT,CASSPGQGREKLFF
TRBV29-1,many,TRBJ2-5,NA,TGCAGCGTTGACAGGGAAGAGACCCAGTACTTC,CSVDREETQYF
TRBV25-1,NA,TRBJ2-3,NA,TGTGCCAGCAGTAATACGGCGGGCGGCACAGATACGCAGTATTTT,CASSNTAGGTDTQYF
TRBV28,many,TRBJ2-1,TRBD2,TGTGCCAGCAGTTCCTTAGCGGGGGGGATCGACAATGAGCAGTTCTTC,CASSSLAGGIDNEQFF
TRBV20-1,few,TRBJ2-1,TRBD2,TGCAGTGCTAGAGCTCTAGCGGGGGTGGGTGAGCAGTTCTTC,CSARALAGVGEQFF
TRBV12-3/TRBV12-4,NA,TRBJ2-7,TRBD2,TGTGCCAGCAGTTTTGTATCGGGAGGGAGCAACGAGCAGTACTTC,CASSFVSGGSNEQYF
TRBV15,few,TRBJ2-5,TRBD2,TGTGCCACCAGCAGAGCCCCCGGACTAGCGGGAATGGAGACCCAGTACTTC,CATSRAPGLAGMETQYF
TRBV29-1,many,TRBJ2-3,TRBD2,TGCAGCGTTGTTAAGGGAGCGGGGGGCCTAAAGCAGTATTTT,CSVVKGAGGLKQYF
TRBV5-1,NA,TRBJ2-2,TRBD1,TGCGCCAGCACATCTGAACGGACAGGGTTCGGGGAGCTGTTTTTT,CASTSERTGFGELFF
TRBV9,NA,TRBJ2-3,NA,TGTGCCAGCAGCGCCCTTTTCGGAGGGCTCACAGATACGCAGTATTTT,CASSALFGGLTDTQYF
TRBV29-1,many,TRBJ2-7,TRBD1,TGCAGCGTTGGGGGGGGGCTCTGGGGACAGGGCAGCAACGAGCAGTACTTC,CSVGGGLWGQGSNEQYF
TRBV5-1,many,TRBJ2-5,NA,TGCGCCAGCAGCGAGTGGACAGCCCAAGAGACCCAGTACTTC,CASSEWTAQETQYF
TRBV9,many,TRBJ2-1,TRBD2,TGTGCCAGCAGCGTGGGACTAGCTGTCAATGAGCAGTTCTTC,CASSVGLAVNEQFF
TRBV6-6,NA,TRBJ2-7,NA,TGTGCCAGTGGGACTCGCTCCTACGAGCAGTACTTC,CASGTRSYEQYF
TRBV20-1,NA,TRBJ1-1,NA,TGCAGTGCTAGCTTACAGATAATGAACACTGAAGCTTTCTTT,CSASLQIMNTEAFF
TRBV12-3/TRBV12-4,many,TRBJ2-7,NA,TGTGCCAGCAGTTGGTCTGAGGGTGAGCAGTACTTC,CASSWSEGEQYF
TRBV6-2/TRBV6-3,NA,TRBJ2-1,TRBD2,TGTGCCAGCAGTTACTCGAATTGGGCGGGGGGCGTAGCTTACAATGAGCAGTTCTTC,CASSYSNWAGGVAYNEQFF
TRBV25-1,NA,TRBJ2-7,TRBD1,TGTGCCAGCAGTGAGACAGGGGGCGGCTACGAGCAGTACTTC,CASSETGGGYEQYF
TRBV20-1,few,TRBJ2-3,TRBD2,TGCAGTGCTAAAAACCTAGCGGGGGCCTCGGATACGCAGTATTTT,CSAKNLAGASDTQYF
TRBV4-2,NA,TRBJ2-1,NA,TGTGCCAGCAGCCAAGACAGAGGACTATTTTATGAGCAGTTCTTC,CASSQDRGLFYEQFF
TRBV13,many,TRBJ2-5,NA,TGTGCCAGCAGCTCCGCCTTGAGTCGGCCGCGAGAGACCCAGTACTTC,CASSSALSRPRETQYF
TRBV12-3/TRBV12-4,many,TRBJ2-2,NA,TGTGCCAGCAGTCATACGACCGGGGAGCTGTTTTTT,CASSHTTGELFF
TRBV28,NA,TRBJ2-7,NA,TGTGCCAGCAGTTTCCCTCCAAGAAACAACGAGCAGTACTTC,CASSFPPRNNEQYF
TRBV7-6,NA,TRBJ2-7,TRBD1,TGTGCCAGCAGCCCCCGGGACAGTACCTACGAGCAGTACTTC,CASSPRDSTYEQYF
TRBV4-2,many,TRBJ2-1,NA,TGTGCCAGCAGCCAAGTCAATGAGCAGTTCTTC,CASSQVNEQFF
TRBV28,NA,TRBJ2-1,TRBD2,TGTGCCAGCAGTATGAGACGGACTAGCGGGAGGGCCTATGAGCAGTTCTTC,CASSMRRTSGRAYEQFF
TRBV15,NA,TRBJ1-5,NA,TGTGCCACCAGCGATCCCCGCTTTGGGAATCAGCCCCAGCATTTT,CATSDPRFGNQPQHF
TRBV29-1,many,TRBJ1-4,TRBD1,TGCAGCGTGGATGGGACAGGCCAGGAGGGAAAACTGTTTTTT,CSVDGTGQEGKLFF
TRBV29-1,many,TRBJ1-3,NA,TGCAGCGCCATTCCGGGGAAGGGAAACACCATATATTTT,CSAIPGKGNTIYF
TRBV5-5,many,TRBJ2-7,NA,TGTGCCAGCAGCTTGGAGGCAGGGGTCTCCTACGAGCAGTACTTC,CASSLEAGVSYEQYF
TRBV9,many,TRBJ2-3,NA,TGTGCCAGCAGCGTCGGAGATACGCAGTATTTT,CASSVGDTQYF
TRBV12-3/TRBV12-4,many,TRBJ1-4,NA,TGTGCCAGTCGAGAAAGAGCAACTAATGAAAAACTGTTTTTT,CASRERATNEKLFF
TRBV3-1,NA,TRBJ2-7,TRBD1,TGTGCCAGCAGCCACGGGACAGGGGAGTACGAGCAGTACTTC,CASSHGTGEYEQYF
TRBV18,NA,TRBJ1-1,TRBD1,TGTGCCAGCTCACCGCGGACAGGCAACACTGAAGCTTTCTTT,CASSPRTGNTEAFF
TRBV11-3,NA,TRBJ2-7,NA,TGTGCCAGCAGCTTAGTAGGGTGGACGGGGGGCTCGGGCTACGAGCAGTACTTC,CASSLVGWTGGSGYEQYF
TRBV12-2,NA,TRBJ2-7,NA,TGTGCAAGTCGCCCCTTTCGGGGGGATAGCTCCTACGAGCAGTACTTC,CASRPFRGDSSYEQYF
TRBV29-1,NA,TRBJ2-7,TRBD1,TGCAGCGTTGTCAACACCGGGACAGGGGCGAAATGGGCCTACGAGCAGTACTTC,CSVVNTGTGAKWAYEQYF
TRBV12-3/TRBV12-4,NA,TRBJ2-2,TRBD1,TGTGCCAGCAGTCGGGACAGGGTCGTCGGGGAGCTGTTTTTT,CASSRDRVVGELFF
TRBV29-1,many,TRBJ2-1,TRBD2,TGCAGCGTTGAGGGATTTAGCGGGGGGGCCAACAATGAGCAGTTCTTC,CSVEGFSGGANNEQFF